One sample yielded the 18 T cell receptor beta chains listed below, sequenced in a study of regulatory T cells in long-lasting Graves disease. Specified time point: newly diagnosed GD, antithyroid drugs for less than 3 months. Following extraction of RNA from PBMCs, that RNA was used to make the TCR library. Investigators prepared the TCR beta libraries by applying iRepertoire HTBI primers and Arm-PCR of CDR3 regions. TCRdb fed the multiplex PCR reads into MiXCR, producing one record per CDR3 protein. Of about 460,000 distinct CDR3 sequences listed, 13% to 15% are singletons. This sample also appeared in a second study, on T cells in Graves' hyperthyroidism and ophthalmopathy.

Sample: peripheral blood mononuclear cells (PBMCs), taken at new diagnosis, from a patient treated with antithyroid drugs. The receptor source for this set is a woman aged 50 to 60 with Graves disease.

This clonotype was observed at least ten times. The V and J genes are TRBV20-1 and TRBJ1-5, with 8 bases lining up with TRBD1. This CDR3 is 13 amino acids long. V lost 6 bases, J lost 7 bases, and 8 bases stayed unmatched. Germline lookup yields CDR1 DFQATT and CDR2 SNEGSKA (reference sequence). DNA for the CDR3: TGCAGTGCCCGCGACAGGGGACTACAGCCCCAGCATTTT. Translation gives CSARDRGLQPQHF.

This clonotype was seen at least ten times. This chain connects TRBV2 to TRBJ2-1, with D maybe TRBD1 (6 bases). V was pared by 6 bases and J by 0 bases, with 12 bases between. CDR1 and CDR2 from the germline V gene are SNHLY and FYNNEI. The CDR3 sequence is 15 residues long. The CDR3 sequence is CASSARGPSYNEQFF. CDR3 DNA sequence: TGTGCCAGCAGCGCCAGGGGACCCTCCTACAATGAGCAGTTCTTC.

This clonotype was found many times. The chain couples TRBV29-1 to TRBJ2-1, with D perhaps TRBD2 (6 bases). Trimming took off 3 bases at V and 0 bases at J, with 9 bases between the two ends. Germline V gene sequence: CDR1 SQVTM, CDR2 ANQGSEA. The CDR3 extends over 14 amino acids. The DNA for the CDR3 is TGCAGCGTTGACCGGGGGAGCTCCTACAATGAGCAGTTCTTC. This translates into CSVDRGSSYNEQFF.

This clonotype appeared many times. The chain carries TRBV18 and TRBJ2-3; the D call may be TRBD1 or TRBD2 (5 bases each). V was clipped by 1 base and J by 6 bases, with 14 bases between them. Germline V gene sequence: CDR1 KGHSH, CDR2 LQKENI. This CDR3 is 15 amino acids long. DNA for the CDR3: TGTGCCAGCTCACCACTCCAGGGAGAGGGGGATACGCAGTATTTT. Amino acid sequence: CASSPLQGEGDTQYF.

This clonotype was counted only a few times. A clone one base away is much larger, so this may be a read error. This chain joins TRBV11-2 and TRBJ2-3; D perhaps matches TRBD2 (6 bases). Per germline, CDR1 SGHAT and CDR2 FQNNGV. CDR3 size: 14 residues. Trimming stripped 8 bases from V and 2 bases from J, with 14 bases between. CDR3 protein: CASWGVSNTDTQYF. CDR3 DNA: TGTGCCAGCTGGGGGGTATCTAACACAGATACGCAGTATTTT. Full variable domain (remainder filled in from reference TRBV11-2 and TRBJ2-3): EAGVAQSPRYKIIEKRQSVAFWCNPISGHATLYWYQQILGQGPKLLIQFQNNGVVDDSQLPKDRFSAERLKGVDSTLKIQPAKLEDSAVYLCASWGVSNTDTQYFGPGTRLTVL.

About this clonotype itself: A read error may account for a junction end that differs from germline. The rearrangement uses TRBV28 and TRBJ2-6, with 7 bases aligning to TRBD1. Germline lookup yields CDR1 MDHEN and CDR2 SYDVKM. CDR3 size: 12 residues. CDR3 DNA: TGTGCCAGCAGTTCAGGACAGGTCCGCACGTTTTTC. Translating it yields CASSSGQVRTFF.

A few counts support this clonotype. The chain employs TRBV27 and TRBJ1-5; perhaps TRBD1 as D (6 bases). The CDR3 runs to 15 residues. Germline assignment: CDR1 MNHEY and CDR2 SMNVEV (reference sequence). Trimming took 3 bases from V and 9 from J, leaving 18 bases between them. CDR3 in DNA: TGTGCCAGCAGTTTTAGAGAAGGGGGAAATTGGCCCCAGCATTTT. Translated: CASSFREGGNWPQHF.

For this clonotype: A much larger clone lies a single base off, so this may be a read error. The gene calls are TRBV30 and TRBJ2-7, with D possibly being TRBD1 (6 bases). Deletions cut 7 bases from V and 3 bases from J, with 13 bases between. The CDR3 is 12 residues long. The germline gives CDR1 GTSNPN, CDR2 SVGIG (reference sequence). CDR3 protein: CASGTWFYEQYF. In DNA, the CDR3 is TGTGCCTCCGGGACATGGTTCTACGAGCAGTACTTC.

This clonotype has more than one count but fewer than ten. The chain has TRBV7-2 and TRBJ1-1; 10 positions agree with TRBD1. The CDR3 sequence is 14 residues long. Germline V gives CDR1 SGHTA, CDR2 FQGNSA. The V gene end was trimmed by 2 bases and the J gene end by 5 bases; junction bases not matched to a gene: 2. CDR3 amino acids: CASSLWTGGTEAFF. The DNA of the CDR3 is TGTGCCAGCAGCTTATGGACAGGGGGAACTGAAGCTTTCTTT.

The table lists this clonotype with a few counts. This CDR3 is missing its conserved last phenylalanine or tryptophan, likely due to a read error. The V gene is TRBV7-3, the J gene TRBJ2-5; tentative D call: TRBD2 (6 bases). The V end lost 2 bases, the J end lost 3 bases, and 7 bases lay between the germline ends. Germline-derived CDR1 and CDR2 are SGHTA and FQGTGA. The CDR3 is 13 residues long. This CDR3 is CASSLLAEETQYL. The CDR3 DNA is TGTGCCAGCAGCTTATTAGCGGAAGAGACCCAGTACCTC.

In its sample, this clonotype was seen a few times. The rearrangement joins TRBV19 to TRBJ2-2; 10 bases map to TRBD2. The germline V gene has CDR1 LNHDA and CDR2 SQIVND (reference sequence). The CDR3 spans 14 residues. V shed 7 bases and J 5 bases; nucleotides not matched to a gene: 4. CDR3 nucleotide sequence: TGTGCCAGTATCGGGGGACTAGCGACCGGGGAGCTGTTTTTT. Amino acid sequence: CASIGGLATGELFF.

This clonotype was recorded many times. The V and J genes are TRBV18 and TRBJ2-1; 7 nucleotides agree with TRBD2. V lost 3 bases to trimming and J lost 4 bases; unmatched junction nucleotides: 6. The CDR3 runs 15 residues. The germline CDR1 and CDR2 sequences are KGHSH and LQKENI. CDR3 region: CASSPGLETYNEQFF. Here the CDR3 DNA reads TGTGCCAGCTCACCCGGACTAGAGACATACAATGAGCAGTTCTTC.

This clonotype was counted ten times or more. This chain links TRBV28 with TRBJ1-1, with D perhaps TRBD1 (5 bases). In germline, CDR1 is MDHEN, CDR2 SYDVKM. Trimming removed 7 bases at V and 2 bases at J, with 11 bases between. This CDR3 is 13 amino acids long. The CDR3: CASTPDSNTEAFF. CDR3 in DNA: TGTGCCAGCACCCCTGACAGTAACACTGAAGCTTTCTTT.

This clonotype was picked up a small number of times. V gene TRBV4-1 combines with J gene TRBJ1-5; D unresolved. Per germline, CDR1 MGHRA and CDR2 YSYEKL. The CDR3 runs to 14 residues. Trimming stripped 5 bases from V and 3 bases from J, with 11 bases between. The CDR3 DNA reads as TGCGCCAGCAGCAAAGGACCGATCAATCAGCCCCAGCATTTT. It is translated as CASSKGPINQPQHF.

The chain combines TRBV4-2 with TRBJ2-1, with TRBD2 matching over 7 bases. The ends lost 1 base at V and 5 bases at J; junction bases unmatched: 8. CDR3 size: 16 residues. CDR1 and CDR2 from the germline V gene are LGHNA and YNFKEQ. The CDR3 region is CASSQVRAGVNNEQFF. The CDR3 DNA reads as TGTGCCAGCAGCCAAGTACGGGCGGGAGTGAACAATGAGCAGTTCTTC.

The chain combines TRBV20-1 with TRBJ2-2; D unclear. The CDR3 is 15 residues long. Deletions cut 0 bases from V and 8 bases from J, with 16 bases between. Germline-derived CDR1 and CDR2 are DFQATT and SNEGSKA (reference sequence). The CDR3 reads CSARDLGYTKGELFF. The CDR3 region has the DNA TGCAGTGCTAGAGATCTCGGGTATACCAAGGGGGAGCTGTTTTTT.

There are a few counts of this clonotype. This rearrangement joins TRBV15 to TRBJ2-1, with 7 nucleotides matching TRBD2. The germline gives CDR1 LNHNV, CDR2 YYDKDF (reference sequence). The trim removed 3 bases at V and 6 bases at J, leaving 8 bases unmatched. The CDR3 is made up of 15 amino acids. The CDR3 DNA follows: TGTGCCACCAGCAGCAATGGCGGGAGAATCAATGAGCAGTTCTTC. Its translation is CATSSNGGRINEQFF. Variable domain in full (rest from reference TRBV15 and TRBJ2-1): DAMVIQNPRYQVTQFGKPVTLSCSQTLNHNVMYWYQQKSSQAPKLLFHYYDKDFNNEADTPDNFQSRRPNTSFCFLDIRSPGLGDTAMYLCATSSNGGRINEQFFGPGTRLTVL.

The CDR3 DNA reads TGTGCCAGCTCACCAGGCCTAGCGGGAGGCTTTCGCTCCTACAATGAGCAGTTCTTC. Protein sequence: CASSPGLAGGFRSYNEQFF. This rearrangement joins TRBV18 to TRBJ2-1, with 11 bases matching TRBD2. Per germline, CDR1 KGHSH and CDR2 LQKENI. The CDR3 totals 19 residues. J lost 0 bases, V lost 2 bases, and 9 bases had no gene match.